The 11 T cell receptor beta chains reported below all come from one sample, sequenced in a study of blood T cells in healthy people across ages. Sample-barcoded 5' priming and a J-beta primer mix drove a second PCR of roughly 6 to 12 cycles. TCRdb called the 5' RACE reads again in MiXCR, with one record for every CDR3 protein. The sample yields 1,100,000 or so distinct CDR3 sequences, under 45% seen once. The sample taken for sequencing was blood. These TCRs come from a woman aged 55-75 years in good health.

The chain recombines TRBV5-6 with TRBJ2-4; 8 bases fit TRBD1. The CDR3 has 17 residues. V dropped 4 bases and J dropped 0; count of bases not matched to a gene: 9. In germline, CDR1 is SGHDT, CDR2 YYEEEE. The CDR3 here is CASSGARTGSAKNIQYF. CDR3 coding DNA: TGTGCCAGCAGCGGAGCCAGGACAGGGTCAGCCAAAAACATTCAGTACTTC.

The table lists this clonotype with a few counts. The chain uses TRBV7-3 and TRBJ2-7, with D unclear. The CDR3 covers 12 residues. V was shortened by 5 bases and J by 7 bases, with 12 bases between the two germline ends. Germline V gene lookup returns CDR1 SGHTA and CDR2 FQGTGA. The CDR3 is CASSLKVWEQYF. As DNA, the CDR3 is TGTGCCAGCAGCCTAAAGGTCTGGGAGCAGTACTTC. Filled out from reference TRBV7-3 and TRBJ2-7, the complete variable domain reads GAGVSQTPSNKVTEKGKYVELRCDPISGHTALYWYRQSLGQGPEFLIYFQGTGAADDSGLPNDRFFAVRPEGSVSTLKIQRTERGDSAVYLCASSLKVWEQYFGPGTRLTVT.

V is TRBV5-1 and J is TRBJ2-7, with 9 positions matching TRBD1. Germline CDR1 and CDR2: SGHRS and YFSETQ. The CDR3 is made up of 15 amino acids. V gave up 0 bases and J gave up 5 bases; unmatched junction bases: 6. The CDR3 region is CASSLGGTGFNEQYF. Here the CDR3 DNA reads TGCGCCAGCAGCTTGGGGGGGACAGGGTTTAACGAGCAGTACTTC.

J is TRBJ2-3 and V is TRBV6-5; possible D gene TRBD2, 5 bases. V lost 4 bases and J lost 4, with 15 bases in between. Germline CDR1 reads MNHEY; CDR2 reads SVGAGI. This CDR3 is built from 15 residues. The CDR3 loop is CASSCGWESADTQYF. The CDR3 coding sequence is TGTGCCAGCAGTTGCGGGTGGGAGTCAGCAGATACGCAGTATTTT.

In its sample, this clonotype was seen a few times. This chain connects TRBV7-2 to TRBJ2-7; D ambiguous. Trimming removed 5 bases from V and 6 bases from J, with 14 bases in between. CDR1 and CDR2 (germline): SGHTA, FQGNSA. The CDR3 sequence is 13 residues long. This CDR3 reads CASSVGPLPEQYF. The CDR3, as DNA: TGTGCCAGCAGCGTAGGGCCACTTCCCGAGCAGTACTTC.

This clonotype was recorded a few times. The chain uses TRBV20-1 and TRBJ2-1, with 8 nucleotides matching TRBD2. Germline CDR1 and CDR2: DFQATT and SNEGSKA (reference sequence). V dropped 1 base and J dropped 6; count of bases not matched to a gene: 8. The length of the CDR3 is 15 residues. CDR3 sequence reads: CSARGATSASNEQFF. The CDR3 region has the DNA TGCAGTGCTAGAGGCGCGACTAGCGCCTCCAATGAGCAGTTCTTC.

The CDR3 sequence is CASSVEATGGGYEQYF. The CDR3, as DNA: TGTGCCAGCAGCGTAGAAGCGACAGGGGGAGGATACGAGCAGTACTTC. This rearrangement joins TRBV9 to TRBJ2-7; 9 bases align to TRBD1. The V segment lost 0 bases and the J segment 4 bases; nucleotides outside the gene matches: 8. The germline gives CDR1 SGDLS, CDR2 YYNGEE. The CDR3 has 16 amino acids.

The J gene is TRBJ2-1, the V gene TRBV7-9; D unresolved. This CDR3 is 14 amino acids long. Trimming shortened V by 9 bases and J by 4 bases, and 16 bases separated the two germline ends. Germline CDR1 SEHNR, CDR2 FQNEAQ (reference sequence). The CDR3 region has the DNA TGTGCCAGTGGTTGGCAGGAGTTGTACAATGAGCAGTTCTTC. Amino acids: CASGWQELYNEQFF.

This chain joins TRBV6-5 and TRBJ2-7, with D possibly being TRBD2 (5 bases). The germline CDR1 and CDR2 sequences are MNHEY and SVGAGI. The CDR3 is 13 residues long. V shed 7 bases and J shed 2 bases, with 12 bases lying between them. The CDR3, as DNA: TGTGCCAGCATGCGGTTCGGGGCCTACGAGCAGTACTTC. Encoded protein: CASMRFGAYEQYF.

The V and J genes are TRBV6-1 and TRBJ1-2, with TRBD1 identical over 9 bases. This CDR3 comprises 15 residues. The germline V gene has CDR1 MNHNS and CDR2 SASEGT. With 2 bases clipped from V and 7 bases from J, the junction kept 8 bases outside the gene matches. This CDR3 is CASSETGGGGCGYTF. Written as DNA, the CDR3 is TGTGCCAGCAGTGAAACAGGGGGCGGAGGCTGTGGCTACACCTTC.

The chain is built from TRBV5-5 and TRBJ2-1; tentatively, D is TRBD1 (6 bases). Germline V gene sequence: CDR1 SGHKS, CDR2 YYEKEE (reference sequence). This CDR3 spans 13 amino acids. V was trimmed by 0 bases and J by 12 bases, leaving 13 bases between them. The CDR3 here is CASSLGYRVGQFF. CDR3 bases: TGTGCCAGCAGCTTGGGGTACAGGGTAGGGCAGTTCTTC.